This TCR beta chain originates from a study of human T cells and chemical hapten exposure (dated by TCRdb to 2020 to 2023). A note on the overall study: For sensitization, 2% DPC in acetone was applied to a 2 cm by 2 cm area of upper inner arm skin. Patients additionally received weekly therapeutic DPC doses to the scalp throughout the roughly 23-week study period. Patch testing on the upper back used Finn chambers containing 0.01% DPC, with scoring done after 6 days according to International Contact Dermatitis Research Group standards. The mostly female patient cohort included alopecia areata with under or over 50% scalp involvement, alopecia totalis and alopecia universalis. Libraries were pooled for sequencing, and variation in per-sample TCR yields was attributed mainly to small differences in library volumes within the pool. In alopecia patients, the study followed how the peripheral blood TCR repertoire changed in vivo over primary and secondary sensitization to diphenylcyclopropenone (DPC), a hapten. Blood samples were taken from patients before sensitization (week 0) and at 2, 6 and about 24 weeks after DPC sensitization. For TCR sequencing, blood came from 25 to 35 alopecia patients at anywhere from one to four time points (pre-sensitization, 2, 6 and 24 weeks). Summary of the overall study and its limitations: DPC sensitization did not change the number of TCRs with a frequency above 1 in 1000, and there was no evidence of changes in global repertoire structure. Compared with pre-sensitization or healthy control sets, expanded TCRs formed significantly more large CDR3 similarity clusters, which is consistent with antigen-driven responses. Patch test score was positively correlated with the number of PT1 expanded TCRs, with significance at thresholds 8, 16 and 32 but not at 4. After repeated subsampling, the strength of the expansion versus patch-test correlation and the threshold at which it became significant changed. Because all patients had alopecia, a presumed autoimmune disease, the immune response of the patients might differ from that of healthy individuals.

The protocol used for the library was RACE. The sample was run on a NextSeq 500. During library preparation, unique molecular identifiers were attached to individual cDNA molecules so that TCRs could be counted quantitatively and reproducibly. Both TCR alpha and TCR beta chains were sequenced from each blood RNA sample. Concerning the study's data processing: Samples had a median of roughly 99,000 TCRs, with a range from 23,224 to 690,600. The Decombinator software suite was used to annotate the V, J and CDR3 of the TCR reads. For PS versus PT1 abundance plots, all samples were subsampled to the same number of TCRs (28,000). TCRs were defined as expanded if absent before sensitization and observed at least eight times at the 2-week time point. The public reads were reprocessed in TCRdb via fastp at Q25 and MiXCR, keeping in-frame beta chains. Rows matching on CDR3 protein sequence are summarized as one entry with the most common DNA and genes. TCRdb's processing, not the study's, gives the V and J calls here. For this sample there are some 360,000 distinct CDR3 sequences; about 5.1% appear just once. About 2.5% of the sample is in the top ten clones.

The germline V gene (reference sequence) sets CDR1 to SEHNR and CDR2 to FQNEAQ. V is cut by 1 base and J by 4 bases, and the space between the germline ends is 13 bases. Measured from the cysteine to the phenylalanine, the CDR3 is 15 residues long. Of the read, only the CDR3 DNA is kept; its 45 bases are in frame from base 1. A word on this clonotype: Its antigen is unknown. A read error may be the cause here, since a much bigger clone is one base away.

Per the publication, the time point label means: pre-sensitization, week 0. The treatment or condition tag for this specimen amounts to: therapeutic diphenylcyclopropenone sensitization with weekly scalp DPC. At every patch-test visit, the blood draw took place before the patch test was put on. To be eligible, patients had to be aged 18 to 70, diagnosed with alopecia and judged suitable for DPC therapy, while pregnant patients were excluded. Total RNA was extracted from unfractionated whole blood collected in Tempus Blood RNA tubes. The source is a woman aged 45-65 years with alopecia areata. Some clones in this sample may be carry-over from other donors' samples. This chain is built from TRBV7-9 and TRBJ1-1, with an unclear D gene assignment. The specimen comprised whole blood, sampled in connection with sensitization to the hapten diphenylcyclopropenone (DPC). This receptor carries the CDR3 CASSLVLGMITEAFF. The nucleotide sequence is TGTGCCAGCAGCTTAGTTTTAGGCATGATCACTGAAGCTTTCTTT.